Included here is one T cell receptor (beta chain) sequence, with context. The data were produced by immunoSEQ multiplex PCR, yet TCRdb's version contains in-frame clones alone and is incomplete. In the table there are approximately 400,000 clones, 88% of which are singletons. This sample was taken from a study of blood T cell repertoires in COVID-19. On the study more broadly: Nucleic acid was either cDNA or gDNA, and it came from T cells, B-cell-depleted T cells, or PBMCs.

CDR1 is MGHDK, CDR2 SYGVNS, per germline. V lost 5 bases and J lost 4, with 11 bases in between. The CDR3 is 13 residues long. Participants' own reports of clinical history determined their cohort assignment. This sequence was found in a young woman who had recovered from COVID-19. V usage is TRBV25-1 and J usage is TRBJ1-1; weak D call: TRBD1 (5 bases). Sequencing used PBMCs or T cells enriched from blood (not recorded which). The DNA of the CDR3 is TGTGCCAGCAGTCTAGGGACTGTCACTGAAGCTTTCTTT. Translating it yields CASSLGTVTEAFF.